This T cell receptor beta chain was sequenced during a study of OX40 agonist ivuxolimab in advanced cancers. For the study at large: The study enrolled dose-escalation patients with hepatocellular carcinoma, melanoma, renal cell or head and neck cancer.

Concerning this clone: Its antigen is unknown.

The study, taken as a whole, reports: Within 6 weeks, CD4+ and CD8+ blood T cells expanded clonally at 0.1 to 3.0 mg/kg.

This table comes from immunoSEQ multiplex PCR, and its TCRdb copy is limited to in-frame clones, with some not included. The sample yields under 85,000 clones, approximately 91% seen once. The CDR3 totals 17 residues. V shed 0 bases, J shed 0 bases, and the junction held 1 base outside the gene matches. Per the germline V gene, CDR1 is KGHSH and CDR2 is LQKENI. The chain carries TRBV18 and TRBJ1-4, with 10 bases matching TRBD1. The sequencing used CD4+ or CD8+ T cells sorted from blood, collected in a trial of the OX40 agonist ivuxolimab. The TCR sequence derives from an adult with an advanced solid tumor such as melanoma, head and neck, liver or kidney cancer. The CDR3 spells CASSPPGQGTTNEKLFF. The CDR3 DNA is TGTGCCAGCTCACCACCGGGACAGGGGACAACTAATGAAAAACTGTTTTTT.